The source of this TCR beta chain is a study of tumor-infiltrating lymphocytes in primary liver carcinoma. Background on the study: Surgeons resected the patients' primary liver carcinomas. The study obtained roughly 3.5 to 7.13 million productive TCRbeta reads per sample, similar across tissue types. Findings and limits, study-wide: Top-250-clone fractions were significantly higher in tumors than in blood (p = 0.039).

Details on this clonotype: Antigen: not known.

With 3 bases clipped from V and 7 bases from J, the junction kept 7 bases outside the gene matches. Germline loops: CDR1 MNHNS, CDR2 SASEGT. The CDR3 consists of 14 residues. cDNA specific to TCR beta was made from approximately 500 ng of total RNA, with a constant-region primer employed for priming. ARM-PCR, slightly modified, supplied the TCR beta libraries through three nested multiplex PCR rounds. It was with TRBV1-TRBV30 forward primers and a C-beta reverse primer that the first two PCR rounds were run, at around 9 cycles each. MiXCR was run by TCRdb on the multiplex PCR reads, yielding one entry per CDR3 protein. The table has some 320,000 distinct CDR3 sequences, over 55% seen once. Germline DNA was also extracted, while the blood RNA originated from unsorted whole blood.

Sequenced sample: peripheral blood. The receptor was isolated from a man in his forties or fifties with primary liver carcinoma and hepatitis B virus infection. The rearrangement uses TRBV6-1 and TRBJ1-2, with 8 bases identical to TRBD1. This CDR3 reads CASSENQGAGGYTF. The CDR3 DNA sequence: TGTGCCAGCAGTGAGAATCAGGGGGCTGGTGGCTACACCTTC.